The 8 T cell receptor beta chains presented below share a single source sample, sequenced in a study of blood T cells in healthy people across ages. The second PCR ran roughly 6 to 12 cycles with a sample-barcoded 5' primer and J-beta primers. TCRdb redid the calling of the 5' RACE reads with MiXCR, one entry per CDR3 protein. The repertoire holds about 1.5 million distinct CDR3 sequences, with 42% as singletons. The sample comprised blood. The receptors derive from a woman aged 18-29 years in good health.

V gene TRBV9 combines with J gene TRBJ2-1; 9 bases fit TRBD1. The CDR3 spans 18 residues. With 3 bases clipped from V and 5 bases from J, the junction kept 15 bases outside the gene matches. Germline loops: CDR1 SGDLS, CDR2 YYNGEE. Written as DNA, the CDR3 is TGTGCCAGCAGCGACTACTTGAAGAGGACAGGGGTGGACAATGAGCAGTTCTTC. Translation gives CASSDYLKRTGVDNEQFF.

The sample holds a few counts of this clonotype. The chain has TRBV9 and TRBJ2-1; 10 bases line up with TRBD2. V lost 10 bases to trimming and J lost 8 bases; unmatched junction nucleotides: 12. This CDR3 contains 14 residues. Germline-derived CDR1 and CDR2 are SGDLS and YYNGEE. Here the CDR3 reads CADTGTSAAHEQFF. In DNA, the CDR3 is TGTGCCGACACCGGGACTAGCGCTGCCCATGAGCAGTTCTTC.

The V and J genes are TRBV7-9 and TRBJ1-1; D is uncertain. The CDR3 spans 17 residues. Trimming pared 5 bases from V and 1 base from J, leaving 20 bases between. Germline V lookup: CDR1 SEHNR, CDR2 FQNEAQ (reference sequence). The CDR3 spells CASSTITIRRGNTEAFF. The CDR3 region has the DNA TGTGCCAGCAGCACCATCACGATCCGACGGGGGAACACTGAAGCTTTCTTT.

This clonotype was detected a few times. The chain recombines TRBV28 with TRBJ1-4; maybe TRBD1 (5 bases). The CDR3 totals 15 residues. Between the trimmed V and J ends, which lost 5 bases and 6 bases, there was a span of 16 bases. Germline values: CDR1 MDHEN, CDR2 SYDVKM. CDR3 nucleotide sequence: TGTGCCAGCAGTCCCCCGGGACTCCCTGATGAAAAACTGTTTTTT. This sequence encodes CASSPPGLPDEKLFF.

This clonotype has only a few counts. The chain has TRBV20-1 and TRBJ2-4; 8 bases line up with TRBD2. The CDR3 contains 16 residues. Germline V lookup: CDR1 DFQATT, CDR2 SNEGSKA (reference sequence). V was pared by 3 bases and J by 0 bases, with 7 bases of the junction left unmatched. Here the CDR3 DNA reads TGCAGTGCTAGCGGGGGGGCCAAGGTAGCCAAAAACATTCAGTACTTC. Translated, it gives CSASGGAKVAKNIQYF.

This clonotype occurred a few times. The gene calls are TRBV7-8 and TRBJ2-7; maybe TRBD1 (6 bases). Germline-derived CDR1 and CDR2 are SGHVS and FQNEAQ. Between the trimmed V and J ends, which lost 5 bases and 2 bases, there was a span of 16 bases. This CDR3 comprises 15 residues. CDR3 nucleotide sequence: TGTGCCAGCAGCCATAACCGGGACAACACCTACGAGCAGTACTTC. Translating gives CASSHNRDNTYEQYF.

The chain joins TRBV5-1 to TRBJ2-7, with TRBD2 matching over 10 bases. With V trimmed by 3 bases and J by 0 bases, 9 bases remained unmatched. The germline gives CDR1 SGHRS, CDR2 YFSETQ. This CDR3 is 17 amino acids long. CDR3 sequence (DNA): TGCGCCAGCAGCTCCTCGTCCGGACTAGCGGCCTCCTACGAGCAGTACTTC. It codes for CASSSSSGLAASYEQYF.

The rearrangement links TRBV7-6 to TRBJ2-3, with 7 bases fitting TRBD2. Germline CDR1 and CDR2: SGHVS and FNYEAQ. Trimming cost V 3 bases and J 4 bases; bases outside gene matches: 7. This CDR3 contains 15 residues. The CDR3 DNA reads TGTGCCAGCAGCTTGGGAGGGATGCGGGCAGATACGCAGTATTTT. Its protein is CASSLGGMRADTQYF.